The 30 T cell receptor beta chains reported below all come from one sample, sequenced in a study of breast tumors, draining lymph nodes, adjacent tissues. TCRdb used MiXCR to reprocess the multiplex PCR reads, holding one entry per CDR3 protein. Seen here are around 130,000 distinct CDR3 sequences, nearly 20% observed once, and the top ten hold 3% to 4%. Axillary draining lymph nodes of breast cancer patients supplied the node samples. Sequenced: axillary lymph node tissue. The receptors come from a female donor with breast cancer. Some clones in this sample may be carry-over from other donors' samples.

This clonotype was counted at least ten times. V gene TRBV7-8 combines with J gene TRBJ2-3, with 9 nucleotides matching TRBD2. Germline CDR1 and CDR2: SGHVS and FQNEAQ. V was pared by 5 bases and J by 7 bases, with 10 bases of the junction left unmatched. This CDR3 has 15 amino acids. The CDR3 sequence is CASSPTGTSSYTQYF. In nucleotides, the CDR3 is TGTGCCAGCAGCCCAACCGGGACTAGCTCATATACGCAGTATTTT.

In this sample, this clonotype turned up many times. J is TRBJ2-2 and V is TRBV9, with a tentative D call TRBD2 (6 bases). The CDR3 extends over 16 amino acids. CDR1 and CDR2 (germline): SGDLS, YYNGEE. V was shortened by 2 bases and J by 4 bases, with 15 bases between the two germline ends. This chain's CDR3 is CASSVRPSGVTGELFF. CDR3 bases: TGTGCCAGCAGCGTCCGCCCCTCGGGGGTCACCGGGGAGCTGTTTTTT.

As to this clonotype: This may come from a read error, since a much larger clone is one base off. The genes are TRBV4-1 and TRBJ2-7, with 7 positions matching TRBD1. The CDR3 sequence is 15 residues long. Germline CDR1 reads MGHRA; CDR2 reads YSYEKL. J was trimmed by 2 bases and V by 4 bases; bases with no gene match: 8. The CDR3 coding sequence is TGCGCCAGCAGCCCCGGACAGGCGGCTGCCTACGAGCAGTACTTC. It translates to CASSPGQAAAYEQYF.

In this sample, this clonotype turned up many times. This chain joins TRBV6-1 and TRBJ1-3; D might be TRBD1 (6 bases). Germline-derived CDR1 and CDR2 are MNHNS and SASEGT. This CDR3 comprises 14 residues. V was pared by 5 bases and J by 3 bases, with 11 bases between. Written as DNA, the CDR3 is TGTGCCAGCAGTTGGGGGGCAGTTGGAAACACCATATATTTT. Translation gives CASSWGAVGNTIYF.

This clonotype has a count of ten or more. The chain recombines TRBV2 with TRBJ1-4; the D is unclear. This CDR3 contains 14 residues. V was shortened by 3 bases and J by 7 bases, with 12 bases between the two germline ends. Germline V lookup: CDR1 SNHLY, CDR2 FYNNEI. The CDR3 sequence is CASSDGFGGEKLFF. CDR3 nucleotide sequence: TGTGCCAGCAGTGATGGATTTGGAGGTGAAAAACTGTTTTTT.

This clonotype was seen ten or more times. The chain carries TRBV19 and TRBJ2-1; D gene unclear. CDR3 length: 14 residues. The V and J ends lost 4 bases and 0 bases respectively, with 7 bases between them. Per the germline V gene, CDR1 is LNHDA and CDR2 is SQIVND (reference sequence). DNA of the CDR3: TGTGCCAGTAGTAGCGCCAGCTCCTACAATGAGCAGTTCTTC. Encoded protein: CASSSASSYNEQFF.

With respect to this clonotype: This may be a read error: a much more frequent sequence differs by one nucleotide. The chain joins TRBV12-3 or TRBV12-4 to TRBJ1-5; D is unclear. The length of the CDR3 is 15 residues. DNA of the CDR3: TGTGCCTGCAGCTCCACAAGGAGGCGGGATCAGCCCCAGCATTTT. Translating gives CACSSTRRRDQPQHF.

This clonotype has at least ten counts. The chain carries TRBV6-5 and TRBJ2-7; perhaps TRBD2 as D (6 bases). The CDR3 length is 15 residues. CDR1 and CDR2 from the germline V gene are MNHEY and SVGAGI. The V end was cut by 3 bases, the J end by 4 bases, with 16 bases between. The CDR3 sequence: CASSYSPSGTYEQYF. Written as DNA, the CDR3 is TGTGCCAGCAGTTATTCGCCCAGTGGGACTTACGAGCAGTACTTC.

The table lists this clonotype with many counts. The chain has TRBV24-1 and TRBJ2-2; D not certain. V lost 8 bases, J lost 4 bases, and 13 bases lay in between. The CDR3 loop spans 14 amino acids. In germline, CDR1 is KGHDR, CDR2 SFDVKD. In DNA form, the CDR3 reads TGTGCCACCAAGGGCAGGTCGGGCACCGGGGAGCTGTTTTTT. It is translated as CATKGRSGTGELFF.

In this sample, this clonotype turned up many times. The V call is TRBV20-1, the J call TRBJ1-5; the match to TRBD1 covers 9 bases. Losses at the gene ends were 5 bases for V and 4 bases for J; bases not matched to a gene: 18. The CDR3 loop spans 18 amino acids. CDR1 and CDR2 (germline): DFQATT, SNEGSKA (reference sequence). The CDR3 bases are TGCAGTGCTTTGAGAACCGGGACAGGGCTAAATGGGAATCAGCCCCAGCATTTT. This encodes CSALRTGTGLNGNQPQHF.

This clonotype was seen at least ten times. The V gene is TRBV3-1, the J gene TRBJ1-5, with no clear D. Germline V lookup: CDR1 LGHDT, CDR2 YNNKEL (reference sequence). The CDR3 loop spans 12 amino acids. The V end lost 3 bases, the J end lost 6 bases, and 6 bases lay between the germline ends. CDR3 bases: TGTGCCAGCAGCCAGAAGGGTCAGCCCCAGCATTTT. It yields the protein CASSQKGQPQHF.

This clonotype was seen many times. V is TRBV7-3 and J is TRBJ2-1; 8 bases are shared with TRBD2. This CDR3 has 16 amino acids. Germline V CDR1 and CDR2: SGHTA, FQGTGA. The J segment lost 6 bases and the V segment lost 1 base, leaving 8 bases of the junction unmatched. This chain's CDR3 is CASSLRAGDFINEQFF. In nucleotides, the CDR3 is TGTGCCAGCAGCTTAAGAGCGGGAGACTTCATCAATGAGCAGTTCTTC. Full variable domain (missing parts from reference TRBV7-3 and TRBJ2-1): GAGVSQTPSNKVTEKGKYVELRCDPISGHTALYWYRQSLGQGPEFLIYFQGTGAADDSGLPNDRFFAVRPEGSVSTLKIQRTERGDSAVYLCASSLRAGDFINEQFFGPGTRLTVL.

Regarding this clonotype: Just one base apart from a much larger clone, this may be a read error. The V gene is TRBV5-1, the J gene TRBJ2-1; 9 nucleotides agree with TRBD2. Germline trimming cut 1 base from V and 8 bases from J; bases unmatched to any gene: 13. CDR1 SGHRS and CDR2 YFSETQ come from the germline V gene. CDR3 length equals 17 residues. As DNA, the CDR3 is TGCGCCAGCAGCTTGAATCTGGCGGGAGGGCTGGGGGATGAGCAGTTCTTC. Protein product: CASSLNLAGGLGDEQFF.

A note on this clonotype: A much larger clone lies a single base off, so this may be a read error. The CDR3 reads CASRAGDQPQHF. In DNA form, the CDR3 reads TGTGCCAGCAGGGCAGGGGATCAGCCCCAGCATTTT. The genes are TRBV2 and TRBJ1-5; maybe TRBD1 (6 bases). V was pared by 6 bases and J by 5 bases, with 8 bases between. In germline, CDR1 is SNHLY, CDR2 FYNNEI. CDR3 length equals 12 residues.

This clonotype occurred many times. The chain couples TRBV27 to TRBJ1-2, with D hard to call. CDR1 MNHEY and CDR2 SMNVEV come from the germline V gene (reference sequence). Deletions cut 2 bases from V and 4 bases from J, with 14 bases between. There are 15 residues in the CDR3. The CDR3 DNA follows: TGTGCCAGCAGTTTACAACGGCGTAGTCTCTATGGCTACACCTTC. Protein: CASSLQRRSLYGYTF.

The gene calls are TRBV6-1 and TRBJ1-1, with D perhaps matching TRBD1 (5 bases). V was clipped by 4 bases and J by 5 bases, with 20 bases between them. Germline assignment: CDR1 MNHNS and CDR2 SASEGT. This CDR3 contains 16 residues. CDR3 region: CASSVDITSRDTEAFF. The CDR3 nucleotides read TGTGCCAGCAGTGTCGACATCACGTCCAGGGATACTGAAGCTTTCTTT.

This clonotype was observed at least ten times. The J gene is TRBJ2-7, the V gene TRBV6-1, with D possibly TRBD1 on 6 matching bases. Trimming removed 7 bases at V and 2 bases at J, with 12 bases between. The CDR3 is 13 residues long. From germline, CDR1 is MNHNS and CDR2 SASEGT. As DNA, the CDR3 is TGTGCCAGCATCGAACAGGGCCCCTACGAGCAGTACTTC. Translated, it gives CASIEQGPYEQYF.

On this clonotype: A clone one base away is much larger, so this may be a read error. The V gene is TRBV30, the J gene TRBJ2-7; D is possibly TRBD2 (6 bases). Trimming left V 1 base short and J 6 bases short, with 13 bases between. The germline gives CDR1 GTSNPN, CDR2 SVGIG (reference sequence). There are 13 residues in the CDR3. CDR3 DNA: TGTGCCTGGAGTGGGGGACTCGTACTCGAGCAGTACTTC. This codes for CAWSGGLVLEQYF.

Concerning this clonotype: The missing conserved phenylalanine or tryptophan at the end of this CDR3 makes a read error likely. The rearrangement uses TRBV7-2 and TRBJ2-5, with TRBD2 as a possible D gene (6 bases). The ends were cut back, 5 bases at V and 7 bases at J, with 20 bases in the middle. The germline CDR1 and CDR2 sequences are SGHTA and FQGNSA. The CDR3 runs to 15 residues. The CDR3 DNA reads TGTGCCAGCAGCCCAAGGGCGTCGGGAGTAGGGACCCAGTACCTC. Its protein is CASSPRASGVGTQYL.

This clonotype was detected many times. V and J are TRBV11-2 and TRBJ1-2, with 8 bases lining up with TRBD1. Germline assignment: CDR1 SGHAT and CDR2 FQNNGV. The junction had 6 bases not matched to a gene; V was cut back by 4 bases and J by 8 bases. The CDR3 extends over 13 amino acids. CDR3 protein: CASSYTGGSGYTF. CDR3 DNA sequence: TGTGCCAGCAGCTATACAGGGGGAAGCGGCTACACCTTC.

The table lists this clonotype with many counts. The V gene is TRBV12-3 or TRBV12-4, the J gene TRBJ1-6, with D maybe TRBD1 (5 bases). The CDR3 is 13 residues long. CDR3 loop: CATSGQINSPLHF. CDR3 sequence (DNA): TGTGCTACCTCGGGGCAGATTAATTCACCCCTCCACTTT.

Note on this clonotype: This is likely a read error, given that the CDR3 carries no conserved phenylalanine or tryptophan at its end. No DNA is shown, since the ends of the CDR3 on it are uncertain; the CDR3 is the one TCRdb lists. The chain uses TRBV11-2 and TRBJ1-2; the table names TRBD1, a call not compared with the DNA. Including both end residues, the CDR3 is 8 amino acids long. Germline lookup yields CDR1 SGHAT and CDR2 FQNNGV. CDR3 amino acids: CASRSARE.

A remark on this clonotype: A much larger clone sits a single nucleotide away, making a read error possible. Here the CDR3 DNA reads TGTGCCAGCAGCCCCGTATCGGGAATGGGAACAGATACGCAGTATTTT. It specifies CASSPVSGMGTDTQYF. This sequence joins TRBV7-8 and TRBJ2-3; weak D call: TRBD2 (5 bases). This CDR3 spans 16 amino acids. The ends were cut back, 5 bases at V and 3 bases at J, with 18 bases in the middle. Per the germline V gene, CDR1 is SGHVS and CDR2 is FQNEAQ.

Concerning this clonotype: A much larger clone lies a single base off, so this may be a read error. The rearrangement links TRBV19 to TRBJ2-6, with D maybe TRBD2 (6 bases). CDR3 length equals 16 residues. The V end was cut by 7 bases, the J end by 1 base, with 14 bases between. Germline V gene data show CDR1 as LNHDA and CDR2 as SQIVND (reference sequence). CDR3: CASTAGRKSGANVLTF. The CDR3, as DNA: TGTGCCAGTACCGCGGGACGGAAGTCTGGGGCCAACGTCCTGACTTTC.

This clonotype was counted ten times or more. The chain carries TRBV7-2 and TRBJ2-7; D is possibly TRBD1 or TRBD2 (5 bases each). Deletions cut 3 bases from V and 0 bases from J, with 12 bases between. This CDR3 is built from 15 residues. Germline values: CDR1 SGHTA, CDR2 FQGNSA. The chain's CDR3 is CASSFEGTNSYEQYF. The CDR3 bases are TGTGCCAGCAGCTTTGAGGGGACCAACTCCTACGAGCAGTACTTC. Drawing the rest from reference TRBV7-2 and TRBJ2-7, the complete variable domain is GAGVSQSPSNKVTEKGKDVELRCDPISGHTALYWYRQSLGQGLEFLIYFQGNSAPDKSGLPSDRFSAERTGGSVSTLTIQRTQQEDSAVYLCASSFEGTNSYEQYFGPGTRLTVT.

This clonotype was picked up a small number of times. Because it lacks the conserved phenylalanine or tryptophan at the end, this CDR3 is likely a read error. The chain employs TRBV6-5 and TRBJ1-2; D unresolved. The V end lost 4 bases, the J end lost 6 bases, and 6 bases lay between the germline ends. The germline CDR1 and CDR2 sequences are MNHEY and SVGAGI. This CDR3 region has 11 residues. CDR3 nucleotide sequence: TGTGCCAGCAGTTCGGAAAATGGCTACACCCTC. Its translation is CASSSENGYTL.

Comment on this clonotype: Possible read error: a much larger clone is one base away. The chain uses TRBV4-1 and TRBJ1-2; D may be TRBD1 (5 bases). This CDR3 comprises 15 residues. Per germline, CDR1 MGHRA and CDR2 YSYEKL. In DNA form, the CDR3 reads TGCGCCAGCAGCCAAGATTCAGGGAGGGACTATGGCCACACCTTC. It is translated as CASSQDSGRDYGHTF.

There are many counts of this clonotype. This sequence joins TRBV7-6 and TRBJ2-3; tentatively, D is TRBD1 (6 bases). CDR3 length: 15 residues. Looked up from germline, CDR1 is SGHVS and CDR2 is FNYEAQ. V was shortened by 7 bases and J by 6 bases, with 20 bases between the two germline ends. DNA of the CDR3: TGTGCCAGCACCTCCAGGACAGACGCTGGCGATACGCAGTATTTT. It is translated as CASTSRTDAGDTQYF.

This clonotype appeared many times. The rearrangement uses TRBV7-9 and TRBJ1-4; 8 positions match TRBD1. Germline V lookup: CDR1 SEHNR, CDR2 FQNEAQ (reference sequence). The CDR3 covers 14 residues. The V gene end was trimmed by 2 bases and the J gene end by 6 bases; junction bases not matched to a gene: 2. The CDR3 DNA sequence: TGTGCCAGCAGCTTATACAGGGGGGATGAAAAACTGTTTTTT. Amino acid sequence: CASSLYRGDEKLFF.

Note on this clonotype: This may arise from a read error, as a much more abundant clone is one base away. The V gene is TRBV20-1, the J gene TRBJ1-5, with D possibly matching TRBD1 (6 bases). The length of the CDR3 is 14 residues. Per the germline V gene, CDR1 is DFQATT and CDR2 is SNEGSKA (reference sequence). V lost 1 base, J lost 6 bases, and 13 bases lay in between. CDR3 loop: CSARVTGGSQPQHF. In nucleotides, the CDR3 is TGCAGTGCTAGAGTGACAGGTGGCAGTCAGCCCCAGCATTTT.